This T cell receptor (beta chain) was sequenced during a study of technical replicates of blood from a handful of donors. Method: immunoSEQ multiplex PCR; TCRdb's copy keeps in-frame clones and lacks some. Of about 94,000 clones listed, approximately 95% are singletons. V lost 8 bases, J lost 0 bases, and 19 bases lay in between. CDR1 is MDHEN and CDR2 is SYDVKM in the germline V gene. This CDR3 has 17 residues. The genes are TRBV28 and TRBJ1-4, with D maybe TRBD1 (6 bases). The sample taken for sequencing was T cells isolated from PBMCs. The TCR sequence derives from a human donor in good health. CDR3 nucleotide sequence: TGTGCCAGCCTCGGCAGTAGGGGGATAGCAACTAATGAAAAACTGTTTTTT. It is translated as CASLGSRGIATNEKLFF. Full variable domain (missing parts from reference TRBV28 and TRBJ1-4): DVKVTQSSRYLVKRTGEKVFLECVQDMDHENMFWYRQDPGLGLRLIYFSYDVKMKEKGDIPEGYSVSREKKERFSLILESASTNQTSMYLCASLGSRGIATNEKLFFGSGTQLSVL.